The 8 T cell receptor beta chains below were found in one sample sequenced in a study of blood T cell repertoires in COVID-19. Using immunoSEQ multiplex PCR, the repertoire was profiled, and TCRdb retains in-frame clones only, with some absent. The sample includes 200,000 to 250,000 clones, 75% to 90% seen only once; the top ten take less than 7.5%. The specimen sequenced was peripheral blood. The receptors were gathered from a man in his 60s who had recovered from COVID-19.

At least ten counts were recorded for this clone. The J gene is TRBJ1-3, the V gene TRBV7-3; D remains unclear. The CDR3 consists of 16 residues. CDR1 SGHTA and CDR2 FQGTGA come from the germline V gene. V was clipped by 3 bases and J by 8 bases, with 20 bases between them. This CDR3 reads CASSFKWAGFEYTIYF. Written as DNA, the CDR3 is TGTGCCAGCAGCTTTAAGTGGGCGGGGTTTGAGTACACCATATATTTT.

This chain joins TRBV11-2 and TRBJ2-7; TRBD2 matches at 16 bases. Unmatched junction bases numbered 5, after V lost 4 bases and J lost 5 bases. Germline V lookup: CDR1 SGHAT, CDR2 FQNNGV. CDR3 length: 16 amino acids. This CDR3 reads CASSSGTSGRVNEQYF. The CDR3 bases are TGTGCCAGCAGCTCAGGGACTAGCGGGAGGGTTAACGAGCAGTACTTC.

This chain uses TRBV28 with TRBJ2-1; 9 bases line up with TRBD2. The CDR3 has 16 amino acids. Germline V gene data show CDR1 as MDHEN and CDR2 as SYDVKM. Losses at the gene ends were 1 base for V and 5 bases for J; bases not matched to a gene: 6. The CDR3 loop is CASSLLVTSGNNEQFF. CDR3 coding DNA: TGTGCCAGCAGTTTATTGGTGACTAGCGGAAACAATGAGCAGTTCTTC.

The gene calls are TRBV5-1 and TRBJ1-2, with D possibly being TRBD1 (6 bases). CDR1 SGHRS and CDR2 YFSETQ come from the germline V gene. This CDR3 comprises 14 residues. The germline V and J ends were trimmed by 5 bases and 11 bases, with 22 bases remaining between them. CDR3 sequence reads: CASSSGTAGEVYTF. The CDR3 coding sequence is TGCGCCAGCAGTTCCGGAACCGCAGGGGAAGTTTACACCTTC.

The chain is built from TRBV6-5 and TRBJ1-2, with 9 nucleotides matching TRBD1. The CDR3 is made up of 15 amino acids. The V and J ends lost 6 bases and 2 bases, in that order; junction bases with no gene match: 7. Germline CDR1 is MNHEY and CDR2 is SVGAGI. This chain's CDR3 is CASSRRTGANYGYTF. The CDR3 nucleotides read TGTGCCAGCAGCCGTCGGACAGGGGCGAACTATGGCTACACCTTC.

The chain employs TRBV25-1 and TRBJ1-3; D gene uncertain. This CDR3 has 17 amino acids. Between the trimmed V and J ends, which lost 2 bases and 0 bases, there was a span of 14 bases. Germline assignment: CDR1 MGHDK and CDR2 SYGVNS. CDR3 sequence reads: CASSEDDTALSGNTIYF. The CDR3 DNA reads as TGTGCCAGCAGTGAAGATGATACAGCACTCTCTGGAAACACCATATATTTT. Drawing the rest from reference TRBV25-1 and TRBJ1-3, the complete variable domain is EADIYQTPRYLVIGTGKKITLECSQTMGHDKMYWYQQDPGMELHLIHYSYGVNSTEKGDLSSESTVSRIRTEHFPLTLESARPSHTSQYLCASSEDDTALSGNTIYFGEGSWLTVV.

The J gene is TRBJ1-2, the V gene TRBV7-9; D remains ambiguous. Germline V gives CDR1 SEHNR, CDR2 FQNEAQ (reference sequence). The CDR3 has 12 amino acids. V was pared by 2 bases and J by 3 bases, with 4 bases between. CDR3 coding DNA: TGTGCCAGCAGCTTATCGGACTATGGCTACACCTTC. Translated: CASSLSDYGYTF.

This rearrangement joins TRBV14 to TRBJ2-3; perhaps TRBD2 as D (6 bases). V shed 4 bases and J shed 8 bases, with 13 bases lying between them. There are 13 residues in the CDR3. Germline V gene lookup returns CDR1 SGHDN and CDR2 FVKESK. The CDR3 DNA is TGTGCCAGCAGCCGTTTGGAGGGACGTACGCAGTATTTT. It specifies CASSRLEGRTQYF. Supplemented by reference TRBV14 and TRBJ2-3, the full variable domain reads EAGVTQFPSHSVIEKGQTVTLRCDPISGHDNLYWYRRVMGKEIKFLLHFVKESKQDESGMPNNRFLAERTGGTYSTLKVQPAELEDSGVYFCASSRLEGRTQYFGPGTRLTVL.